The 3 T cell receptor beta chains in this list originate from one sample, sequenced in a study of cytomegalovirus exposure and HLA in healthy donors listed by TCRdb under 2017. Library creation used the immunoSEQ multiplex PCR assay. The multiplex PCR relied on a mix of 60 forward primers for TCR Vbeta segments and 13 reverse primers for TCR Jbeta segments. Here the immuneACCESS table is served through TCRdb, limited to in-frame sequences with V and J called. Missing clones are a known gap in these copies; in checked studies unresolved V genes cover under half, and the rest lacks a known reason. The sample includes roughly 100,000 clones, with approximately 70% observed a single time. The top ten hold 2.5% to 4% of the sample. Material: PBMCs. All receptors derive from a woman between 45 and 60 years old in good health and CMV-seronegative.

The chain employs TRBV5-1 and TRBJ2-3; D not resolved. CDR1 and CDR2 (germline): SGHRS, YFSETQ. Trimming removed 2 bases at V and 0 bases at J, with 7 bases between. This CDR3 comprises 14 residues. The CDR3 region has the DNA TGCGCCAGCAGCTTACTACGTAGCACAGATACGCAGTATTTT. This encodes CASSLLRSTDTQYF.

The sample holds one count of this clone. The V call is TRBV6-6, the J call TRBJ1-2; possible D gene TRBD1, 5 bases. Looked up from germline, CDR1 is MNHNY and CDR2 is SVGAGI (reference sequence). The CDR3 contains 14 residues. V lost 6 bases and J lost 8, with 19 bases in between. CDR3 coding DNA: TGTGCCAGCAGCTCCGGGCCAGGGAAAAGAGGCTACACCTTC. Protein product: CASSSGPGKRGYTF.

This clone has only a few counts. The chain has TRBV27 and TRBJ1-2; 7 positions match TRBD1. The germline CDR1 and CDR2 sequences are MNHEY and SMNVEV (reference sequence). V was pared by 2 bases and J by 4 bases, with 1 base of the junction left unmatched. This CDR3 region has 13 residues. The CDR3 DNA follows: TGTGCCAGCAGTTTAAAGGGGGCCTATGGCTACACCTTC. As protein: CASSLKGAYGYTF.